This section outlines one TCR beta chain sequence together with its context. Its antigen is not known. These data originate in a study of cytomegalovirus exposure and HLA in healthy donors. Trimming pared 6 bases from V and 4 bases from J, leaving 16 bases between. The CDR3 contains 15 residues. Germline lookup yields CDR1 SNHLY and CDR2 FYNNEI. The study ran its PCR with 60 Vbeta and 13 Jbeta primers. Clones were read by immunoSEQ multiplex PCR, and TCRdb kept only the in-frame ones, dropping some. The table includes 150,000 to 200,000 clones, 75% to 80% detected once. Healthy bone marrow donors made up the donor group. Findings of the study overall: A later analysis revealed that TCR association rates differed between HLA loci, peaking at DRB1 and bottoming out at HLA-C.

V and J are TRBV2 and TRBJ1-3; D is possibly TRBD1 (5 bases). What was sequenced was PBMCs. This clonotype was obtained from a man between 50 and 59 years old in good health and CMV-seropositive. CDR3 in amino acids: CASSVRGGRGNTIYF. In DNA form, the CDR3 reads TGTGCCAGCAGCGTCCGGGGGGGAAGGGGAAACACCATATATTTT.